Listed below are T cell receptor beta chains from one sample, sequenced in a study of cytomegalovirus exposure and HLA in healthy donors. Sequencing used immunoSEQ multiplex PCR; TCRdb keeps in-frame clones, though not all of them. The top ten hold under 5.5% of the sample, which has 120,000 to 150,000 clones, 60% to 80% seen once. The specimen sequenced was PBMCs. These receptors originate from a woman aged 45-59 years in good health and CMV-seronegative. Both conserved end residues are part of each CDR3. The order of the fields is V gene, J gene, clone size, D gene, CDR3 DNA, CDR3 protein. D genes are given only for firm matches. Size is stated for part of the rows, as once, few or many counts, or as a class when the clone is expanded.

TRBV19,TRBJ1-1,.,.,TGTGCCAGTAGGGGCCGGGGACACGCGAACACTGAAGCTTTCTTT,CASRGRGHANTEAFF
TRBV6-1,TRBJ2-5,.,TRBD2,TGTGCCAGCACGGGACTAGCGGGAGGAGAGCAGTACTTC,CASTGLAGGEQYF
TRBV11-2,TRBJ2-7,.,TRBD1,TGTGCCAGCAGCGTACACAGGGGGATCGTCTACGAGCAGTACTTC,CASSVHRGIVYEQYF
TRBV11-3,TRBJ2-1,.,TRBD1,TGTGCCAGCAGCCTCCGGGACAGGGGATTTGATGAGCAGTTCTTC,CASSLRDRGFDEQFF
TRBV9,TRBJ2-5,.,TRBD2,TGTGCCAGCAGCCCAAGGGACTACATCCAAGAGACCCAGTACTTC,CASSPRDYIQETQYF
TRBV5-1,TRBJ1-3,.,TRBD1,TGCGCCAGCAGCTTTACCGGGACAGGGGGCGGAAACACCATATATTTT,CASSFTGTGGGNTIYF
TRBV4-1,TRBJ2-1,.,.,TGCGCCAGCAGCCAAGTAACCTCCGTTAGTGAGCAGTTCTTC,CASSQVTSVSEQFF
TRBV10-3,TRBJ2-5,.,TRBD2,TGTGCCATCAGGCCTTTGGGCGGGGGGGAGACCCAGTACTTC,CAIRPLGGGETQYF
TRBV18,TRBJ1-1,.,.,TGTGCCAGCTCACCATCGGCCGGGGAACCTGAAGCTTTCTTT,CASSPSAGEPEAFF
TRBV5-4,TRBJ2-2,.,TRBD2,TGTGCCAGCAGCCAAAGGACTAGCTTGATCACCGGGGAGCTGTTTTTT,CASSQRTSLITGELFF
TRBV30,TRBJ2-1,once,TRBD1,TGTGCCTGGAGTTTAGGGGGCCCCTACAATGAGCAGTTCTTC,CAWSLGGPYNEQFF
TRBV9,TRBJ2-7,.,.,TGTGCCAGCAGCGTAGGATCCGGTGGGGGGATATACGAGCAGTACTTC,CASSVGSGGGIYEQYF
TRBV7-2,TRBJ1-3,.,TRBD1,TGTGCCAGCAAGGGGGCCGTCTCTGGAAACACCATATATTTT,CASKGAVSGNTIYF
TRBV5-1,TRBJ2-1,.,.,TGCGCCAGCAGCTTGGCCTTCTCGGTCGATGAGCAGTTCTTC,CASSLAFSVDEQFF
TRBV18,TRBJ1-6,.,.,TGTGCCAGCTCACCGAGGACAGCTACCTTAGTTGATTCACCCCTCCACTTT,CASSPRTATLVDSPLHF
TRBV19,TRBJ2-1,.,TRBD1,TGTGCCAGTAGTATAGAACCGGGACAGTTGAGTGAGCAGTTCTTC,CASSIEPGQLSEQFF
TRBV12-5,TRBJ1-2,few,.,TGTGCTAGTGGTGAGGACCGGGGACTCTCTACTAGTGGCTACACCTTC,CASGEDRGLSTSGYTF
TRBV5-1,TRBJ1-1,few,TRBD1,TGCGCCAGCAGCGCGGGACAGGGGGACACTGAAGCTTTCTTT,CASSAGQGDTEAFF
TRBV5-6,TRBJ1-5,.,.,TGTGCCAGCAGCTCTTATAGCAATCAGCCCCAGCATTTT,CASSSYSNQPQHF
TRBV4-3,TRBJ2-2,.,TRBD2,TGCGCCAGCAGCCAAGATGGGAGGGCCGGGGAGCTGTTTTTT,CASSQDGRAGELFF
TRBV10-3,TRBJ1-1,.,.,TGTGCCATCAGTGAGTCGAAGGAGGGAGGGAACACTGAAGCTTTCTTT,CAISESKEGGNTEAFF
TRBV11-3,TRBJ1-4,.,.,TGTGCCAGCAGCACCTGGGAGGCTAGTAATGAAAAACTGTTTTTT,CASSTWEASNEKLFF
TRBV6-1,TRBJ1-1,few,.,TGTGCCAGCACCCGAACCTATCGGAACACTGAAGCTTTCTTT,CASTRTYRNTEAFF
TRBV4-2,TRBJ2-3,.,.,TGTGCCAGCAGCCAAGCGGGGGACAGAAGCACAGATACGCAGTATTTT,CASSQAGDRSTDTQYF
TRBV9,TRBJ2-5,.,TRBD2,TGTGCCAGCAGCGAGACTAGCGGGGGGTTAGAGACCCAGTACTTC,CASSETSGGLETQYF
TRBV2,TRBJ2-7,once,TRBD2,TGTGCCAGCAGTGATCCCGGCGGGGGGGCCTACGAGCAGTACTTC,CASSDPGGGAYEQYF
TRBV6-1,TRBJ1-4,once,.,TGTGCCAGCACCCCGAGGAGTTTTAATGAAAAACTGTTTTTT,CASTPRSFNEKLFF
TRBV5-1,TRBJ2-7,.,TRBD1,TGCGCCAGCAGCCAAACAGGGGGCCTTACCTACGAGCAGTACTTC,CASSQTGGLTYEQYF
TRBV6-4,TRBJ2-1,.,TRBD2,TGTGCCAGCAGCCAGACTAGCGGGGGGTACAATGAGCAGTTCTTC,CASSQTSGGYNEQFF
TRBV6-1,TRBJ2-5,.,.,TGTGCCAGCAGTGAACAAGACGGACTCCAAGAGACCCAGTACTTC,CASSEQDGLQETQYF
TRBV7-9,TRBJ1-6,.,.,TGTGCCAGCAGTCAGACACGCGATTCACCCCTCCACTTT,CASSQTRDSPLHF
TRBV5-5,TRBJ1-3,.,.,TGTGCCAGCAGCTGGGGGGTCACGGGTGGAAACACCATATATTTT,CASSWGVTGGNTIYF
TRBV30,TRBJ2-2,.,.,TGTGCCTGGAAGTTGACAGGATACACCGGGGAGCTGTTTTTT,CAWKLTGYTGELFF
TRBV7-6,TRBJ1-6,few,.,TGTGCCAGCAGCTTAGCGACAGGAGGCTCCTATAATTCACCCCTCCACTTT,CASSLATGGSYNSPLHF
TRBV2,TRBJ1-5,.,TRBD1,TGTGCCAGCACGGGACAGCCAAATCAGCCCCAGCATTTT,CASTGQPNQPQHF
TRBV7-2,TRBJ2-1,once,TRBD1,TGTGCCAGCAGCTTGGACAGGGTCAGAGTCAATGAGCAGTTCTTC,CASSLDRVRVNEQFF
TRBV9,TRBJ2-7,.,TRBD1,TGTGCCAGCAGCGCCGTGGGGACAGATATTTACGAGCAGTACTTC,CASSAVGTDIYEQYF
TRBV18,TRBJ1-2,.,TRBD1,TGTGCCAGCTTTCCGGGACAGGGGCTTTTCTATGGCTACACCTTC,CASFPGQGLFYGYTF
TRBV4-1,TRBJ1-1,.,TRBD1,TGCGCCAGCAGTTACTCCAACAGGGGATTTTTCACTGAAGCTTTCTTT,CASSYSNRGFFTEAFF
TRBV4-1,TRBJ1-2,.,.,TGCGCCAGCAGCCAAGAGGAGGGGCGAGGTGGCTACACCTTC,CASSQEEGRGGYTF
TRBV7-6,TRBJ1-1,.,.,TGTGCCAGCAGCTTAGGGCAGGGGCACACTGAAGCTTTCTTT,CASSLGQGHTEAFF
TRBV10-1,TRBJ2-7,.,TRBD2,TGCGCCAGCTCGAACCGACTAGCGGAGCAGTACTTC,CASSNRLAEQYF
TRBV2,TRBJ1-6,.,.,TGTGCCAGCAGTGAGGGGGGATTCTCCTATAATTCACCCCTCCACTTT,CASSEGGFSYNSPLHF
TRBV11-3,TRBJ2-3,.,TRBD1,TGTGCCAGCAGTTGGGGAACCGACAGGGTCACAGATACGCAGTATTTT,CASSWGTDRVTDTQYF
TRBV5-1,TRBJ2-2,.,TRBD1,TGCGCCAGCAGCTGGACAGGCAGTGGGGGCGCCGGGGAGCTGTTTTTT,CASSWTGSGGAGELFF
TRBV27,TRBJ1-1,.,.,TGTGCCAGCAGTTTATGGGCCCGGTTGGACGGGGGAATAACTGAAGCTTTCTTT,CASSLWARLDGGITEAFF
TRBV5-1,TRBJ1-1,.,.,TGCGCCAGCAGCTTTGGGGGGAGTGGGGGCACTGAAGCTTTCTTT,CASSFGGSGGTEAFF
TRBV6-1,TRBJ2-7,.,TRBD2,TGTGCCAGCAGTGCCGGACTAGCTTCCTACGAGCAGTACTTC,CASSAGLASYEQYF
TRBV27,TRBJ1-6,.,.,TGTGCCAGCAGTTTAAGCCCTAATTCACCCCTCCACTTT,CASSLSPNSPLHF
TRBV12-5,TRBJ1-5,once,.,TGTGCTAGTGGGAGGACGGGGGACGGTCGGCCCCAGCATTTT,CASGRTGDGRPQHF
TRBV12-5,TRBJ1-3,few,.,TGTGCTAGTGGCCTAAACCCCGGTACAGGGGGAAACACCATATATTTT,CASGLNPGTGGNTIYF
TRBV14,TRBJ2-2,.,TRBD2,TGTGCCAGCAGCCCGCATTTGGGACTAGCGGGGAACACCGGGGAGCTGTTTTTT,CASSPHLGLAGNTGELFF
TRBV28,TRBJ2-7,once,.,TGTGCCAGCAGTTCCGTCCCGGTAAACGAGCAGTACTTC,CASSSVPVNEQYF
TRBV9,TRBJ2-5,.,TRBD2,TGTGCCAGCACCCCCGGGGGGAAAGAGACCCAGTACTTC,CASTPGGKETQYF
TRBV5-1,TRBJ1-1,few,TRBD1,TGCGCCAGCAGCGCACGACAGGGACTGAACACTGAAGCTTTCTTT,CASSARQGLNTEAFF
TRBV19,TRBJ2-1,once,.,TGTGCCAGTAATGGGGCGGGGGCCCCATACAATGAGCAGTTCTTC,CASNGAGAPYNEQFF
TRBV5-1,TRBJ2-3,once,TRBD2,TGCGCCAGCAGCTCAGGGAGGGGAGGGGTAGATACGCAGTATTTT,CASSSGRGGVDTQYF
TRBV9,TRBJ1-6,.,.,TGTGCCAGCAGTGAGATAGGGGTTGGTTCACCCCTCCACTTT,CASSEIGVGSPLHF
TRBV9,TRBJ2-1,few,TRBD2,TGTGCCAGCAGCGCCGGACTAGCGAACTTCCATGAGCAGTTCTTC,CASSAGLANFHEQFF
TRBV10-3,TRBJ2-7,.,TRBD1,TGTGCCATCAGTTTGACAGGGGACGGGGGATCCTACGAGCAGTACTTC,CAISLTGDGGSYEQYF